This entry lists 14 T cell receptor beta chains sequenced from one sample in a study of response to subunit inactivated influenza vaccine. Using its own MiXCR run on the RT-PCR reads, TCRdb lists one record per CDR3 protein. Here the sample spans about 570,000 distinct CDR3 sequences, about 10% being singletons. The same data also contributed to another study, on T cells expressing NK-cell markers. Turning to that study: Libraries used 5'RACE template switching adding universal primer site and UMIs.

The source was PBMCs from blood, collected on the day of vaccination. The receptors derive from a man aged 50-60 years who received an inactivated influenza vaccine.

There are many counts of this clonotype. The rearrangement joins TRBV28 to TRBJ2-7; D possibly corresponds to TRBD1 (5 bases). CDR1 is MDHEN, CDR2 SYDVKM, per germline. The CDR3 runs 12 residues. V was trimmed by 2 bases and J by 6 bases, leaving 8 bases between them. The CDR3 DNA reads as TGTGCCAGCAGTTTACCAGGGTCCGAGCAGTACTTC. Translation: CASSLPGSEQYF.

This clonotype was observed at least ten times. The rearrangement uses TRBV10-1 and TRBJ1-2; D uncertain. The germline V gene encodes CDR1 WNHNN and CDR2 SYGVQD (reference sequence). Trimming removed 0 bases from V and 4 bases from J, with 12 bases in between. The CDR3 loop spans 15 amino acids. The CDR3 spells CASSESNSGVYGYTF. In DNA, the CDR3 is TGCGCCAGCAGTGAGTCGAATTCCGGAGTCTATGGCTACACCTTC.

The CDR3 is CSVESSGMDTQYF. CDR3 bases: TGCAGCGTTGAATCCAGCGGGATGGATACGCAGTATTTT. The chain has TRBV29-1 and TRBJ2-3; TRBD2 matches 7 bases. Per germline, CDR1 SQVTM and CDR2 ANQGSEA. CDR3 size: 13 residues. J lost 6 bases, V lost 2 bases, and 5 bases had no gene match.

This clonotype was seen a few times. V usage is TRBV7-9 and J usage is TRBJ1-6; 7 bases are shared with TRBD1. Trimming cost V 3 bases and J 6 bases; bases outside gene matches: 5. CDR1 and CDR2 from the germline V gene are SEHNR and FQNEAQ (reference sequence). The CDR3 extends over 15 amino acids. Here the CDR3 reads CASSFRGQSNSPLHF. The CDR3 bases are TGTGCCAGCAGCTTCAGGGGACAGAGTAATTCACCCCTCCACTTT.

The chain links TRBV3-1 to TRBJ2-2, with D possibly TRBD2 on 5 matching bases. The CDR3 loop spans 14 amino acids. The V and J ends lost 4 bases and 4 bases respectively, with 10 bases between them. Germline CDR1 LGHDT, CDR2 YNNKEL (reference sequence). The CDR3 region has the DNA TGTGCCAGCAGCCCCGGCGGGCGCACCGGGGAGCTGTTTTTT. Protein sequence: CASSPGGRTGELFF.

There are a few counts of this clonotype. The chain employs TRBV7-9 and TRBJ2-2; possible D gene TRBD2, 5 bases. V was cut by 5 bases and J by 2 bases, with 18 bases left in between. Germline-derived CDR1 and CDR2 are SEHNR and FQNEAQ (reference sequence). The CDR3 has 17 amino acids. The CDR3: CASSRTAGRRNTGELFF. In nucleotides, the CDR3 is TGTGCCAGCAGCCGGACTGCCGGACGGAGAAACACCGGGGAGCTGTTTTTT. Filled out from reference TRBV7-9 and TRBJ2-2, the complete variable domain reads DTGVSQNPRHKITKRGQNVTFRCDPISEHNRLYWYRQTLGQGPEFLTYFQNEAQLEKSRLLSDRFSAERPKGSFSTLEIQRTEQGDSAMYLCASSRTAGRRNTGELFFGEGSRLTVL.

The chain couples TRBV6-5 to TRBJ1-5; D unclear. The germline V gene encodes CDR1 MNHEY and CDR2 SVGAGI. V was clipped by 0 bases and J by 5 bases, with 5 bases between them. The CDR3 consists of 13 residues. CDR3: CASSYSKDQPQHF. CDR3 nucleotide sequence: TGTGCCAGCAGTTACTCTAAGGATCAGCCCCAGCATTTT.

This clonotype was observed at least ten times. The CDR3 protein is CASSQDPGADTEAFF. In DNA form, the CDR3 reads TGCGCCAGCAGCCAAGACCCGGGGGCAGACACTGAAGCTTTCTTT. J is TRBJ1-1 and V is TRBV4-1; D is perhaps TRBD1 (6 bases). V was shortened by 0 bases and J by 3 bases, with 11 bases between the two germline ends. Germline values: CDR1 MGHRA, CDR2 YSYEKL. CDR3 length equals 15 residues.

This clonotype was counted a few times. CDR3 DNA sequence: TGTGCCAGCAGCTGGGTGTATACGCAGTATTTT. It translates to CASSWVYTQYF. The V and J genes are TRBV7-2 and TRBJ2-3, with D unresolved. The CDR3 has 11 amino acids. V was clipped by 4 bases and J by 7 bases, with 6 bases between them. CDR1 is SGHTA, CDR2 FQGNSA, per germline.

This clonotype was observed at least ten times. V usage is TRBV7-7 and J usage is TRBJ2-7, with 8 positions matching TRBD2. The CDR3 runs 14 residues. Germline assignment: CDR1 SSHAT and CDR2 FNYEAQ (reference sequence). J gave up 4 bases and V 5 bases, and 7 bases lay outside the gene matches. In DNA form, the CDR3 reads TGTGCCAGCAGCGCCGGGGGGGGTTCATACGAGCAGTACTTC. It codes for CASSAGGGSYEQYF.

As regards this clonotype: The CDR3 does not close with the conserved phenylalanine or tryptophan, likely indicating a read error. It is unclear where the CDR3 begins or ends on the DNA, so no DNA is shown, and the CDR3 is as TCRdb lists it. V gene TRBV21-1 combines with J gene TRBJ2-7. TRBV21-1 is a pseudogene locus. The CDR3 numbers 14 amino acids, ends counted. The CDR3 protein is CASSKPDNSYEQYY.

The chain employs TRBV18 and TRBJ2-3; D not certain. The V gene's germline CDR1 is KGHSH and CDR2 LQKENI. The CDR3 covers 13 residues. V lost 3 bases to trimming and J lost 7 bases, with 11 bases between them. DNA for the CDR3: TGTGCCAGCTCACCTGGCAGGTCCCATACGCAGTATTTT. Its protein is CASSPGRSHTQYF.

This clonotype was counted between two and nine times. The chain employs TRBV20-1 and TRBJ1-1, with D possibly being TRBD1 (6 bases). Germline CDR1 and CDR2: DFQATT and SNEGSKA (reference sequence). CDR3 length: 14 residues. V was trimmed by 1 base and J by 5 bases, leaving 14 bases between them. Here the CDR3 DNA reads TGCAGTGCTAGAGTTGGGGGGCGGGATACTGAAGCTTTCTTT. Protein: CSARVGGRDTEAFF.

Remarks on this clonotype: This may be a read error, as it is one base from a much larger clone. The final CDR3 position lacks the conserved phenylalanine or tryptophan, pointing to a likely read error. In DNA form, the CDR3 reads TGTGCCAGCAGTTTCTTTCTAGCGGGAGTCAGCTCCTACAATGAGCAGTTCCTC. The encoded protein is CASSFFLAGVSSYNEQFL. The V call is TRBV27, the J call TRBJ2-1; 10 nucleotides align to TRBD2. This CDR3 has 18 amino acids. V shed 3 bases, J shed 0 bases, and the junction held 8 bases outside the gene matches. Germline CDR1 reads MNHEY; CDR2 reads SMNVEV (reference sequence).